Below, one T cell receptor (beta chain) is given with its context. In the study's own analysis: Estimates of nucleated cell counts were drawn from the amplification of reference gene primers. Sequenced by immunoSEQ multiplex PCR; TCRdb stores in-frame clones only, minus some. The V and J calls and clone size come from that table; D and trimming were worked out from the DNA. Seen here are more than 150,000 clones, about 80% observed once, and the top ten hold roughly 14%. This record belongs to a study of blood T cell repertoires in COVID-19. The wider study: Whether acute or convalescent, the COVID-19 samples came from the United States, Italy and Spain. The cDNA or gDNA used as material had been derived from T cells, B-cell-depleted T cells, or PBMCs.

The germline V gene encodes CDR1 SQVTM and CDR2 ANQGSEA. The CDR3 loop spans 14 amino acids. V was cut by 7 bases and J by 5 bases, with 21 bases left in between. Source material: peripheral blood. This chain links TRBV29-1 with TRBJ2-7, with a weak D call TRBD1 (6 bases). The sequence derives from a man younger than 40 with active or convalescent COVID-19. The CDR3 loop is CSAEALTGSHEQYF. Written as DNA, the CDR3 is TGCAGCGCCGAAGCCTTAACAGGGTCCCACGAGCAGTACTTC.